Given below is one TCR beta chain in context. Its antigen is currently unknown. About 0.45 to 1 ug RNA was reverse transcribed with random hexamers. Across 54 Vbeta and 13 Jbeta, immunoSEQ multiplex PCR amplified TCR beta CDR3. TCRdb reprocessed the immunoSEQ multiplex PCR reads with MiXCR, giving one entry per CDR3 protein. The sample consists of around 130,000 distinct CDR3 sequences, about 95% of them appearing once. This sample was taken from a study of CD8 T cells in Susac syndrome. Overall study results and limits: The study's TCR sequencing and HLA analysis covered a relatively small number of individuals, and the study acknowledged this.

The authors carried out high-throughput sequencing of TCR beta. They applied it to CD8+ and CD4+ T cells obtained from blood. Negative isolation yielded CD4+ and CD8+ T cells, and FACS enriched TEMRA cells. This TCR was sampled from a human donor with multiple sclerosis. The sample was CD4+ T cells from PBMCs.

Here the CDR3 reads CASSQVGGALRGTQYF. CDR3 DNA sequence: TGCGCCAGCAGCCAAGTGGGCGGGGCGCTGCGCGGGACCCAGTACTTC. The V gene is TRBV4-3, the J gene TRBJ2-5; weak D call: TRBD2 (6 bases). The CDR3 is 16 residues long. The germline V gene has CDR1 LGHNA and CDR2 YSLEER. Trimming stripped 1 base from V and 7 bases from J, with 19 bases between.